One sample yielded the 26 T cell receptor beta chains listed below, sequenced in a study of T cell changes during pregnancy in multiple sclerosis. Here immunoSEQ multiplex PCR was the method, and the copy in TCRdb shows in-frame clones only, minus some. The sample records about 120,000 clones, about 93% being singletons. The sample was peripheral blood, taken before pregnancy. These receptors were taken from a female donor with multiple sclerosis, enrolled in a pregnancy study.

The V gene is TRBV18, the J gene TRBJ2-2; possibly TRBD2 for D (6 bases). The V gene's germline CDR1 is KGHSH and CDR2 LQKENI. CDR3 length equals 14 residues. Trimming took off 4 bases at V and 3 bases at J, with 9 bases between the two ends. The chain's CDR3 is CASSRAGHTGELFF. The CDR3 DNA is TGTGCCAGCTCACGGGCGGGACACACCGGGGAGCTGTTTTTT.

This clone is a singleton in its sample. This rearrangement joins TRBV6-1 to TRBJ1-2, with TRBD1 identical over 9 bases. Germline assignment: CDR1 MNHNS and CDR2 SASEGT. The CDR3 contains 15 residues. V gave up 9 bases and J gave up 4 bases; unmatched junction bases: 12. CDR3 DNA sequence: TGTGCCAGTATTTCTACCGGGACAGGGATCTATGGCTACACCTTC. Its protein is CASISTGTGIYGYTF.

The J gene is TRBJ2-1, the V gene TRBV5-1; weak D call: TRBD2 (5 bases). From germline, CDR1 is SGHRS and CDR2 YFSETQ. Trimming took 1 base from V and 0 from J, leaving 11 bases between them. The CDR3 length is 16 residues. CDR3 protein: CASSLFRGSSYNEQFF. The CDR3 nucleotides are TGCGCCAGCAGCTTGTTTCGTGGGAGCTCCTACAATGAGCAGTTCTTC.

The V and J genes are TRBV5-1 and TRBJ2-1, with 9 bases that match TRBD2. Germline values: CDR1 SGHRS, CDR2 YFSETQ. V dropped 4 bases and J dropped 4; count of bases not matched to a gene: 6. The CDR3 loop spans 15 amino acids. The chain's CDR3 is CASSLSGGTYNEQFF. The CDR3, as DNA: TGCGCCAGCAGCCTGAGCGGGGGGACTTACAATGAGCAGTTCTTC.

The rearrangement links TRBV2 to TRBJ2-7, with TRBD2 as a possible D gene (5 bases). Trimming stripped 6 bases from V and 5 bases from J, with 17 bases between. CDR3 size: 14 residues. Germline values: CDR1 SNHLY, CDR2 FYNNEI. CDR3 DNA: TGTGCCAGCAGAAAAGGGCTAGCTCCCGACGAGCAGTACTTC. Translating gives CASRKGLAPDEQYF.

The chain links TRBV27 to TRBJ1-2, with a tentative D call TRBD1 (6 bases). Germline loops: CDR1 MNHEY, CDR2 SMNVEV (reference sequence). The V and J ends lost 2 bases and 4 bases respectively, with 14 bases between them. This CDR3 contains 15 residues. Here the CDR3 DNA reads TGTGCCAGCAGTTTAGCGGGGGCGAGGAGCTATGGCTACACCTTC. It codes for CASSLAGARSYGYTF.

This chain connects TRBV7-2 to TRBJ2-1; D unclear. V was pared by 1 base and J by 6 bases, with 16 bases between. CDR1 is SGHTA and CDR2 is FQGNSA in the germline V gene. The CDR3 loop spans 16 amino acids. The CDR3 spells CASSLVAAQPSNEQFF. Written as DNA, the CDR3 is TGTGCCAGCAGCTTAGTTGCGGCGCAGCCGAGCAATGAGCAGTTCTTC.

The chain combines TRBV18 with TRBJ2-6; 10 bases agree with TRBD1. After removal of 2 bases from V and 2 bases from J, the junction contained 6 bases not matched to a gene. Germline CDR1 is KGHSH and CDR2 is LQKENI. The CDR3 is 18 residues long. The chain's CDR3 is CASSPLPGQGTGANVLTF. The CDR3 DNA reads TGTGCCAGCTCACCATTGCCGGGACAGGGGACTGGGGCCAACGTCCTGACTTTC.

This chain connects TRBV6-5 to TRBJ1-2; a possible D gene is TRBD1 (5 bases). With 5 bases removed from V and 8 bases from J, the gap between germline ends came to 15 bases. Germline V gene data show CDR1 as MNHEY and CDR2 as SVGAGI. CDR3 size: 13 residues. As DNA, the CDR3 is TGTGCCAGCAGTAAGGGGCAAACTGGAGGCTACACCTTC. Protein: CASSKGQTGGYTF.

The chain combines TRBV6-5 with TRBJ1-2; D gene ambiguous. CDR1 is MNHEY, CDR2 SVGAGI, per germline. Trimming took 4 bases from V and 8 from J, leaving 20 bases between them. This CDR3 region has 15 residues. CDR3 DNA: TGTGCCAGCAGTTTAACCCCCTTAGTACTCACGGGCTACACCTTC. It encodes CASSLTPLVLTGYTF.

This clone has a single count. The chain combines TRBV27 with TRBJ2-2; D may be TRBD1 (8 bases). The germline gives CDR1 MNHEY, CDR2 SMNVEV (reference sequence). This CDR3 comprises 17 residues. With 6 bases removed from V and 4 bases from J, the gap between germline ends came to 21 bases. CDR3 DNA: TGTGCCAGCAGAGGGAGGGGCGACAGGGGTGGCACCGGGGAGCTGTTTTTT. Translated, it gives CASRGRGDRGGTGELFF.

This chain uses TRBV15 with TRBJ1-4; TRBD1 aligns across 12 bases. This CDR3 has 15 amino acids. V lost 2 bases, J lost 9 bases, and 4 bases stayed unmatched. Germline lookup yields CDR1 LNHNV and CDR2 YYDKDF (reference sequence). The CDR3 sequence is CATSRPGQGAQKLFF. CDR3 bases: TGTGCCACCAGCAGACCGGGACAGGGGGCTCAAAAACTGTTTTTT.

The V gene is TRBV10-1, the J gene TRBJ2-1; D perhaps matches TRBD1 (5 bases). The germline V and J ends were trimmed by 6 bases and 6 bases, with 21 bases remaining between them. This CDR3 has 16 residues. The germline V gene encodes CDR1 WNHNN and CDR2 SYGVQD (reference sequence). CDR3 DNA sequence: TGCGCCAGCAGCACCTATACAGGTTCTAAGTCCAATGAGCAGTTCTTC. Translation: CASSTYTGSKSNEQFF.

This clone was seen only once. The chain joins TRBV6-5 to TRBJ2-2; 9 bases align to TRBD1. Germline V lookup: CDR1 MNHEY, CDR2 SVGAGI. The junction had 4 bases not matched to a gene; V was cut back by 6 bases and J by 2 bases. The CDR3 is 15 amino acids. The CDR3 nucleotides read TGTGCCAGCAGCCGGGACAGGGCCAACACCGGGGAGCTGTTTTTT. This codes for CASSRDRANTGELFF.

The J gene is TRBJ2-5, the V gene TRBV14; weak D call: TRBD2 (5 bases). Per the germline V gene, CDR1 is SGHDN and CDR2 is FVKESK. The CDR3 is 12 residues long. V lost 5 bases and J 9 bases, leaving 13 bases between the germline ends. CDR3 DNA: TGTGCCAGCAGCACCGCCGGGGTGGCCCAGTACTTC. Translated: CASSTAGVAQYF.

The V gene is TRBV11-2, the J gene TRBJ2-3; tentatively, D is TRBD2 (5 bases). This CDR3 is 16 amino acids long. Trimming removed 1 base from V and 0 bases from J, with 11 bases in between. The germline CDR1 and CDR2 sequences are SGHAT and FQNNGV. In DNA, the CDR3 is TGTGCCAGCAGCTTAGTTGGAGGAGTTAGCACAGATACGCAGTATTTT. Its translation is CASSLVGGVSTDTQYF.

The rearrangement uses TRBV7-8 and TRBJ2-7, with D possibly TRBD2 on 5 matching bases. The ends were cut back, 9 bases at V and 7 bases at J, with 16 bases in the middle. CDR1 and CDR2 from the germline V gene are SGHVS and FQNEAQ. The CDR3 contains 12 residues. The CDR3 bases are TGTGCCAGTGGGGTTCGGGGTAAGGAGCAGTACTTC. It encodes CASGVRGKEQYF.

The V and J genes are TRBV7-2 and TRBJ1-5; D perhaps matches TRBD1 (6 bases). Germline CDR1 reads SGHTA; CDR2 reads FQGNSA. The CDR3 has 13 residues. V lost 3 bases and J 4 bases, leaving 7 bases between the germline ends. This CDR3 reads CASSFGQNQPQHF. The CDR3 DNA follows: TGTGCCAGCAGCTTCGGACAGAATCAGCCCCAGCATTTT.

This clone occurred a few times. This chain connects TRBV14 to TRBJ1-5; D might be TRBD1 (5 bases). CDR1 SGHDN and CDR2 FVKESK come from the germline V gene. V lost 5 bases and J lost 6, with 11 bases in between. The CDR3 runs to 13 residues. The CDR3 DNA is TGTGCCAGCAGCTCAGGGAAGGGTCAGCCCCAGCATTTT. It specifies CASSSGKGQPQHF.

The table lists this clone with a count of one. This chain links TRBV20-1 with TRBJ2-7; maybe TRBD2 (6 bases). The CDR3 contains 11 residues. From germline, CDR1 is DFQATT and CDR2 SNEGSKA (reference sequence). Here the CDR3 DNA reads TGCAGCCGTAGCGGAACCTACGAGCAGTACTTC. Translating gives CSRSGTYEQYF.

The V and J genes are TRBV11-2 and TRBJ1-1; perhaps TRBD1 as D (6 bases). Trimming pared 2 bases from V and 1 base from J, leaving 8 bases between. Germline CDR1 reads SGHAT; CDR2 reads FQNNGV. This CDR3 comprises 14 residues. The chain's CDR3 is CASSLSGQNTEAFF. The CDR3 DNA reads TGTGCCAGCAGCTTATCGGGACAGAACACTGAAGCTTTCTTT.

This chain links TRBV7-3 with TRBJ2-1; 8 bases map to TRBD1. V shed 5 bases and J 5 bases; nucleotides not matched to a gene: 11. This CDR3 has 16 residues. Germline assignment: CDR1 SGHTA and CDR2 FQGTGA. Written as DNA, the CDR3 is TGTGCCAGCAGCACCCACCCGGGACAGGTTGACAATGAGCAGTTCTTC. As protein: CASSTHPGQVDNEQFF.

The V gene is TRBV5-4, the J gene TRBJ1-2; TRBD1 matches 8 bases. The CDR3 is 13 amino acids. V gave up 4 bases and J gave up 4 bases; unmatched junction bases: 3. Germline CDR1 is SGHNT and CDR2 is YYREEE (reference sequence). For the CDR3, the DNA is TGTGCCAGCAGCCCTGGACAGGGCTATGGCTACACCTTC. This gives the protein CASSPGQGYGYTF. Using reference TRBV5-4 and TRBJ1-2 for the parts outside the CDR3, the full variable domain is ETGVTQSPTHLIKTRGQQVTLRCSSQSGHNTVSWYQQALGQGPQFIFQYYREEENGRGNFPPRFSGLQFPNYSSELNVNALELDDSALYLCASSPGQGYGYTFGSGTRLTVV.

The chain uses TRBV27 and TRBJ2-2, with TRBD2 identical over 16 bases. J lost 1 base, V lost 5 bases, and 1 base had no gene match. This CDR3 contains 17 residues. The V gene's germline CDR1 is MNHEY and CDR2 SMNVEV (reference sequence). CDR3 nucleotides: TGTGCCAGCAGTGGGACTAGCGGGGGGGTGAACACCGGGGAGCTGTTTTTT. It is translated as CASSGTSGGVNTGELFF.

This sequence joins TRBV7-9 and TRBJ1-2, with D perhaps TRBD1 (5 bases). Deletions cut 5 bases from V and 8 bases from J, with 12 bases between. Germline V lookup: CDR1 SEHNR, CDR2 FQNEAQ (reference sequence). The CDR3 consists of 12 residues. The CDR3 bases are TGTGCCAGCAGCCCGGGGGGGAGAGGCTACACCTTC. This encodes CASSPGGRGYTF.

The V and J genes are TRBV7-2 and TRBJ2-3, with 10 bases matching TRBD2. V was clipped by 3 bases and J by 2 bases; unmatched bases: 5. CDR1 is SGHTA and CDR2 is FQGNSA in the germline V gene. This CDR3 is built from 16 residues. The CDR3 reads CASSFPLAGTTDTQYF. The CDR3 DNA reads as TGTGCCAGCAGCTTCCCACTAGCGGGGACCACAGATACGCAGTATTTT.